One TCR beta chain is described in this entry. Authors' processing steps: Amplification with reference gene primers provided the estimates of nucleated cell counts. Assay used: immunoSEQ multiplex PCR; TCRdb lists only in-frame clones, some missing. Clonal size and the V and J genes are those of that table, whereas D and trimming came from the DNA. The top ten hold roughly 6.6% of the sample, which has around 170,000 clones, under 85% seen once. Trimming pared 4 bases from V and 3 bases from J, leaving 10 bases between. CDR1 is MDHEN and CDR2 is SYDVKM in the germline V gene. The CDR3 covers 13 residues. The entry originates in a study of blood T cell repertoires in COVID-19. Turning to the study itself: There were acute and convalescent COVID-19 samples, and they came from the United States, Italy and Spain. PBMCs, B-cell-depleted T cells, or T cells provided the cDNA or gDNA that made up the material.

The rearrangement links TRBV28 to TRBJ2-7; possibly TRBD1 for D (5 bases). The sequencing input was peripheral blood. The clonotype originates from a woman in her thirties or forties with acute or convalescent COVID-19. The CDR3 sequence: CASSYPTVYEQYF. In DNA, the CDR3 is TGTGCCAGCAGTTACCCGACAGTCTACGAGCAGTACTTC.